This T cell receptor (beta chain) derives from a study of blood T cell repertoires in COVID-19. The overall study: Spain, Italy and the United States supplied samples that represented acute and convalescent COVID-19.

Participants, about 18 to 90 years old, spanned around 26 US areas. Exposed study participants had met a COVID-19 case within 2 weeks before entry. Per the original data handling: Amplification of reference gene primers provided the estimated nucleated cell counts. The data were produced by immunoSEQ multiplex PCR, yet TCRdb's version contains in-frame clones alone and is incomplete. V and J calls and clone size follow that table, whereas D and trimming were derived from the DNA. The table includes around 270,000 clones, 88% detected once. Sequences were obtained from PBMCs or T cells enriched from blood (not recorded which). The receptor was isolated from a woman aged 40-49 years who had been exposed to COVID-19.

In nucleotides, the CDR3 is TGCGCCAGCAGCCAGGACTCCTACGAGCAGTACTTC. This gives the protein CASSQDSYEQYF. The chain links TRBV5-1 to TRBJ2-7; D gene ambiguous. CDR3 size: 12 residues. Germline-derived CDR1 and CDR2 are SGHRS and YFSETQ. With 4 bases removed from V and 0 bases from J, the gap between germline ends came to 5 bases.